This entry describes one T cell receptor (beta chain). Its antigen is not identified. This entry belongs to a study of CD8+ T cells in alopecia areata. Treatment reported: oral pan-JAK inhibitor, 5-10 mg twice daily. As part of sample collection, lesional scalp punch biopsies and peripheral blood were taken from alopecia areata patients. The sequencing template was cDNA reverse transcribed from extracted RNA. Sequencing used immunoSEQ multiplex PCR; TCRdb keeps in-frame clones, though not all of them. This sample yields around 150,000 clones, of which 82% are seen a single time; 25% belongs to the top ten. Findings and limits, study-wide: In lesional scalp, particularly from alopecia totalis/universalis, clonality was higher than in normal scalp.

This CDR3 is 16 amino acids long. Sequencing used CD8+ T cells sorted from blood, obtained at week 4, from a patient treated with tofacitinib. This receptor was taken from a human donor with alopecia areata. The gene calls are TRBV21-1 and TRBJ2-2; TRBD1 is taken as the D call from the table, unchecked against the DNA. TRBV21-1 represents a pseudogene. This CDR3 is CASSKDKTGNTGELFF. The CDR3 DNA sequence: TGTGCCAGCAGCAAAGACAAGACAGGGAACACCGGGGAGCTGTTTTTT.